These 7 T cell receptor beta chains came from one sample sequenced in a study of blood T cell repertoires in COVID-19. This table comes from immunoSEQ multiplex PCR, and its TCRdb copy is limited to in-frame clones, with some not included. The table has about 200,000 clones, approximately 84% seen once. The sample comprised peripheral blood. These receptors originate from a man aged 45-65 years with acute or convalescent COVID-19.

The chain couples TRBV2 to TRBJ1-1; D possibly corresponds to TRBD1 (6 bases). This CDR3 comprises 13 residues. V was pared by 7 bases and J by 10 bases, with 19 bases between. Germline V gene lookup returns CDR1 SNHLY and CDR2 FYNNEI. CDR3 DNA sequence: TGTGCCAGCACCGAACAGGGTCGGGTGTTAGCTTTCTTT. Amino acid sequence: CASTEQGRVLAFF.

The J gene is TRBJ2-7, the V gene TRBV7-2; 7 nucleotides agree with TRBD1. Trimming cost V 1 base and J 5 bases; bases outside gene matches: 5. Germline lookup yields CDR1 SGHTA and CDR2 FQGNSA. The CDR3 sequence is 14 residues long. In nucleotides, the CDR3 is TGTGCCAGCAGCTTAGTTTCCGGGACAGACGAGCAGTACTTC. The encoded protein is CASSLVSGTDEQYF.

The V and J genes are TRBV5-1 and TRBJ2-1; weak D call: TRBD2 (6 bases). The CDR3 contains 15 residues. Germline assignment: CDR1 SGHRS and CDR2 YFSETQ. Trimming pared 0 bases from V and 6 bases from J, leaving 13 bases between. The CDR3 protein is CASSLGPRGSNEQFF. The CDR3 DNA is TGCGCCAGCAGCTTGGGCCCCCGGGGGTCCAATGAGCAGTTCTTC.

Of note for this clone: This same CDR3 is encoded by further DNA sequences in the sample. J is TRBJ1-1 and V is TRBV5-1, with D unclear. V shed 0 bases and J shed 0 bases, with 3 bases lying between them. This CDR3 has 13 residues. CDR1 is SGHRS and CDR2 is YFSETQ in the germline V gene. CDR3 region: CASSLVVNTEAFF. The CDR3, as DNA: TGCGCCAGCAGCTTGGTCGTGAACACTGAAGCTTTCTTT.

The count of this clone is one. The chain uses TRBV7-9 and TRBJ1-1, with no clear D. V lost 4 bases and J lost 0, with 9 bases in between. The CDR3 extends over 14 amino acids. CDR1 is SEHNR and CDR2 is FQNEAQ in the germline V gene (reference sequence). The CDR3 loop reads CASSSSRLNTEAFF. The CDR3 DNA reads TGTGCCAGCAGCTCCTCCCGTTTGAACACTGAAGCTTTCTTT.

CDR3 loop: CASSPNPTGTGELFF. For the CDR3, the DNA is TGTGCCAGCAGCCCTAACCCGACAGGGACCGGGGAGCTGTTTTTT. The genes are TRBV7-9 and TRBJ2-2; 7 bases line up with TRBD1. Per germline, CDR1 SEHNR and CDR2 FQNEAQ (reference sequence). This CDR3 is 15 amino acids long. The V and J ends lost 5 bases and 5 bases, in that order; junction bases with no gene match: 8.

The V gene is TRBV28, the J gene TRBJ2-7, with 9 bases fitting TRBD1. CDR3 length: 15 amino acids. The ends lost 3 bases at V and 9 bases at J; junction bases unmatched: 12. Germline CDR1 is MDHEN and CDR2 is SYDVKM. The CDR3 is CASSFSGTGSQAQYF. Here the CDR3 DNA reads TGTGCCAGCAGTTTTTCCGGGACAGGGAGTCAGGCGCAGTACTTC. The variable domain in full, with the rest retrieved from reference TRBV28 and TRBJ2-7, is DVKVTQSSRYLVKRTGEKVFLECVQDMDHENMFWYRQDPGLGLRLIYFSYDVKMKEKGDIPEGYSVSREKKERFSLILESASTNQTSMYLCASSFSGTGSQAQYFGPGTRLTVT.